Listed below are T cell receptor beta chains from one sample, sequenced in a study of blood T cell repertoires in COVID-19. Some clones are missing from TCRdb's copy, which holds only in-frame ones; the method was immunoSEQ multiplex PCR. The sample gives 70,000 to 95,000 clones, around 92% of which show up once; roughly 6.4% is in the top ten. The sequencing sample was made of peripheral blood. These receptors all stem from a woman in her sixties with active COVID-19. Each CDR3 is given with its conserved first and last residue. The D gene is left open where the match is weak. For some rows the clone size is stated as once, few or many, or as a class when expanded; others skip it.

clone size | J gene | D gene | V gene | CDR3 protein | CDR3 DNA
NA | TRBJ1-4 | TRBD1 | TRBV3-1/TRBV3-2 | CASSQWAQGQGFLATNEKLFF | TGTGCCAGCAGCCAATGGGCCCAGGGACAGGGATTCCTTGCAACTAATGAAAAACTGTTTTTT
NA | TRBJ1-2 | NA | TRBV29-1 | CSVEDKDSNYGYTF | TGCAGCGTTGAAGATAAGGACAGTAACTATGGCTACACCTTC
few | TRBJ1-2 | NA | TRBV29-1 | CSVELPRQLGPNYGYTF | TGCAGCGTTGAATTACCTCGACAGCTGGGGCCAAACTATGGCTACACCTTC
NA | TRBJ1-1 | NA | TRBV18 | CASLPGVVSTEAFF | TGTGCCAGCCTTCCGGGGGTGGTGAGCACTGAAGCTTTCTTT
NA | TRBJ1-6 | NA | TRBV3-1/TRBV3-2 | CASSQVTGDSPLHF | TGTGCCAGCAGCCAAGTTACAGGAGATTCACCCCTCCACTTT
NA | TRBJ2-3 | NA | TRBV7-2 | CASSLVGLFTDTQYF | TGTGCCAGCAGCTTAGTCGGACTTTTTACAGATACGCAGTATTTT
NA | TRBJ1-2 | NA | TRBV10-3 | CAISGTGSDGYTF | TGTGCCATCAGTGGCACCGGGAGCGATGGCTACACCTTC
NA | TRBJ2-7 | NA | TRBV3-1/TRBV3-2 | CASSQRLYEQYF | TGTGCCAGCAGCCAACGTCTCTACGAGCAGTACTTC
NA | TRBJ1-1 | TRBD1 | TRBV28 | CASNPQGRNTEAFF | TGTGCCAGCAATCCACAGGGGAGGAACACTGAAGCTTTCTTT
NA | TRBJ1-4 | NA | TRBV2 | CASSEDRGGEKLFF | TGTGCCAGCAGTGAGGATAGGGGCGGTGAAAAACTGTTTTTT
once | TRBJ1-1 | NA | TRBV5-5 | CASSRAGGNTEAFF | TGTGCCAGCAGCCGTGCCGGGGGGAACACTGAAGCTTTCTTT
NA | TRBJ2-7 | NA | TRBV19 | CASSIDQEHSYEQYF | TGTGCCAGTAGTATAGACCAAGAACACTCCTACGAGCAGTACTTC
NA | TRBJ2-1 | NA | TRBV4-3 | CASSQVGHPYNEQFF | TGCGCCAGCAGCCAAGTGGGACATCCCTACAATGAGCAGTTCTTC
NA | TRBJ2-6 | TRBD1 | TRBV5-1 | CASSPGQGRGANVLTF | TGCGCCAGCAGCCCCGGACAGGGGCGCGGGGCCAACGTCCTGACTTTC
NA | TRBJ2-7 | TRBD1 | TRBV4-1 | CASSATGAYEQYF | TGCGCCAGCAGCGCGACAGGGGCCTACGAGCAGTACTTC
NA | TRBJ1-1 | NA | TRBV27 | CASSSGMGNTEAFF | TGTGCCAGCAGCTCAGGGATGGGGAACACTGAAGCTTTCTTT
NA | TRBJ2-3 | NA | TRBV7-6 | CASSLIASTDTQYF | TGTGCCAGCAGCCTCATAGCTAGCACAGATACGCAGTATTTT
NA | TRBJ2-7 | TRBD1 | TRBV10-3 | CAISPGQGWGYEQCF | TGTGCCATCAGCCCGGGACAGGGCTGGGGTTACGAGCAGTGCTTC
NA | TRBJ2-7 | NA | TRBV11-2 | CASSLVPQGEQYF | TGTGCCAGCAGCTTAGTGCCCCAGGGAGAGCAGTACTTC
NA | TRBJ2-2 | NA | TRBV11-2 | CASSPQSQVGELFF | TGTGCCAGCAGCCCCCAGTCTCAGGTCGGGGAGCTGTTTTTT
NA | TRBJ1-4 | TRBD1 | TRBV28 | CASSPRDRPNEKLFF | TGTGCCAGCAGTCCCCGGGACAGACCTAATGAAAAACTGTTTTTT
NA | TRBJ1-6 | TRBD1 | TRBV7-9 | CASSPVRDRAGDSPLHF | TGTGCCAGCAGCCCTGTCCGGGACAGGGCCGGCGATTCACCCCTCCACTTT
NA | TRBJ1-3 | NA | TRBV11-3 | CASTAGPGSGNTIYF | TGTGCCAGCACGGCAGGCCCTGGCTCTGGAAACACCATATATTTT